This T cell receptor (beta chain) was documented in a study of T-cell reconstitution after alpha-beta-depleted transplantation in children. Germline CDR1 is SGHDN and CDR2 is FVKESK. The CDR3 consists of 16 residues. The ends were cut back, 5 bases at V and 4 bases at J, with 18 bases in the middle. Unique molecular identifiers were incorporated into the prepared TCRbeta library. In TCRdb, the PCR reads were re-called with MiXCR into one record per CDR3 protein. This sample has roughly 350,000 distinct CDR3 sequences, with about a sixth found just once. The clonotype comes from a male patient aged 2 to 10 who had a stem cell transplant for acute lymphoblastic leukemia, so the T cells may come from the graft donor. The genes are TRBV14 and TRBJ2-1, with D possibly TRBD1 on 6 matching bases. The specimen comprised PBMCs, mostly from graft donor cells, sampled 360 days after TCRalphabeta/CD19-depleted stem cell transplant. The CDR3 reads CASSIRTAIAYNEQFF. The DNA for the CDR3 is TGTGCCAGCAGCATCCGGACAGCTATAGCTTACAATGAGCAGTTCTTC. Looking up the rest from reference TRBV14 and TRBJ2-1 gives the full variable domain: EAGVTQFPSHSVIEKGQTVTLRCDPISGHDNLYWYRRVMGKEIKFLLHFVKESKQDESGMPNNRFLAERTGGTYSTLKVQPAELEDSGVYFCASSIRTAIAYNEQFFGPGTRLTVL.